This T cell receptor (beta chain) was found in a study of blood T cell repertoires in COVID-19. About the research overall: The United States, Italy and Spain were the sources of the acute and convalescent COVID-19 samples.

Measured with immunoSEQ multiplex PCR; TCRdb has only the in-frame clones, and not every one. In the table there are over 95,000 clones, 81% of which are singletons. CDR3 size: 13 residues. V lost 2 bases and J lost 3, with 8 bases in between. Germline loops: CDR1 KGHSH, CDR2 LQKENI. This chain connects TRBV18 to TRBJ2-7; D unresolved. Material for sequencing was peripheral blood. This clonotype originated in a human donor in a cohort sampled during active COVID-19. The CDR3 DNA follows: TGTGCCAGCTCACCAATGGCAGACTACGAGCAGTACTTC. It is translated as CASSPMADYEQYF.